This TCR beta chain comes out of a study of T cell repertoires in cytomegalovirus infection. A remark on this clonotype: Its specificity is unknown.

The V gene's germline CDR1 is LGHNA and CDR2 YSLEER. The CDR3 contains 14 residues. V was trimmed by 2 bases and J by 3 bases, leaving 11 bases between them. TCRdb re-derived calls from the reads in MiXCR, one entry per CDR3 protein. The sample holds about 740,000 distinct CDR3 sequences; roughly 33% are singletons and the top ten take 15% to 20%. Overall study results and limits: CMV carriers with the relevant HLA were identified by cumulative public TCR beta family frequency.

Material: cultured PBMCs, obtained from culture after CMV antigen stimulation. This rearrangement joins TRBV4-3 to TRBJ2-7; perhaps TRBD1 as D (6 bases). The sequence came from a human donor in good health (CMV status not recorded). Some clones in this sample may be carry-over from other donors' samples. This chain's CDR3 is CASSQNRAFYEQYF. CDR3 in DNA: TGCGCCAGCAGCCAAAACAGGGCGTTCTACGAGCAGTACTTC.